This T cell receptor (beta chain) stems from a study of control samples from healthy donors and cancer patients (dated by TCRdb to 2020 to 2022). About this clone itself: Its antigen is unknown. Base qualities are not provided; no much larger clone lies one nucleotide away.

The library was made by the immunoSEQ multiplex PCR assay. TCRdb retrieved this table from immuneACCESS and kept in-frame rearrangements only. Not all clones are present; in checked studies, unresolved V genes account for under half, and no reason is known for the remainder. The sample records 100,000 to 150,000 clones, about nine tenths of which are singletons. Together, the top ten hold over 6.5% of the sample. Taken from the germline V gene, the CDR1 and CDR2 loops are KGHSH and LQKENI. Reading from cysteine to phenylalanine, the CDR3 counts 13 amino acids. The retained sequence is limited to the CDR3, 39 bases, with the frame set at the first base. V is clipped by 3 bases and J by 4 bases, and the sequence between their germline boundaries is 7 bases long.

The receptor was isolated from a man aged 40-55 years in good health. Sequenced sample: blood. The V and J genes are TRBV18 and TRBJ2-1; a confident D gene designation cannot be given. The CDR3 corresponds to CASSPSIYNEQFF. In nucleotides, the sequence is TGTGCCAGCTCACCCTCGATTTACAATGAGCAGTTCTTC.